The following is a T cell receptor (beta chain) sequence with its context. Its target is not known. The sample originates from a study of CD8 T cells in ankylosing spondylitis. A single record per CDR3 protein comes from TCRdb applying MiXCR to the 5' RACE reads. The data hold around 430,000 distinct CDR3 sequences, with roughly a sixth observed a single time. Looked up from germline, CDR1 is SGHVS and CDR2 is FNYEAQ. V lost 3 bases and J lost 1, with 13 bases in between. The CDR3 runs 16 residues. Study-wide results and limits: Previously reported in reactive arthritis synovial fluid and blood were some of the motif variants. The disease-linked clones had a CD8+ phenotype and low blood frequencies. Ankylosing spondylitis blood appeared to be characterized by a TCR beta motif of eight or nine highly homologous variants.

The specimen was blood, either unsorted or a sorted T cell fraction (not recorded which). This sequence originates from a male donor with ankylosing spondylitis. The V gene is TRBV7-6, the J gene TRBJ1-3, with D possibly matching TRBD1 (5 bases). The CDR3 here is CASSLWGVGSGNTIYF. In DNA form, the CDR3 reads TGTGCCAGCAGCTTGTGGGGGGTAGGGTCTGGAAACACCATATATTTT.